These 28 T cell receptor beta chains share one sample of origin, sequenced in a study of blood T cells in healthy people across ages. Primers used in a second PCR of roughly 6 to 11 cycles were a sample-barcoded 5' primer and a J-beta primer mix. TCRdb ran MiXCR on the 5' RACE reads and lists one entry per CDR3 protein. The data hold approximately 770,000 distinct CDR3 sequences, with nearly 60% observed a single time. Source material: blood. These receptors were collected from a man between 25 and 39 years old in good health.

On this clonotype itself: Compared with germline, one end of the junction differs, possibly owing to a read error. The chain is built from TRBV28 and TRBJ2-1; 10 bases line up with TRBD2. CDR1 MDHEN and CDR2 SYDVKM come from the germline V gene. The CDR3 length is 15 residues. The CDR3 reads CASSLLAGESNEQFF. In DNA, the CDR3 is TGTGCCAGCAGTTTACTAGCGGGAGAATCAAATGAGCAGTTCTTT. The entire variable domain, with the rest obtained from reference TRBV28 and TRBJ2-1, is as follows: DVKVTQSSRYLVKRTGEKVFLECVQDMDHENMFWYRQDPGLGLRLIYFSYDVKMKEKGDIPEGYSVSREKKERFSLILESASTNQTSMYLCASSLLAGESNEQFFGPGTRLTVL.

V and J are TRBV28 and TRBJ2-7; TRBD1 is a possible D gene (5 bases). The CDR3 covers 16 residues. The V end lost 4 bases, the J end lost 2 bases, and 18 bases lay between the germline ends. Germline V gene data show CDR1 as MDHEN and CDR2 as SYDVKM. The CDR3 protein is CASSSRVVGNTYEQYF. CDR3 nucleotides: TGTGCCAGCAGTTCCAGGGTGGTGGGGAATACCTACGAGCAGTACTTC.

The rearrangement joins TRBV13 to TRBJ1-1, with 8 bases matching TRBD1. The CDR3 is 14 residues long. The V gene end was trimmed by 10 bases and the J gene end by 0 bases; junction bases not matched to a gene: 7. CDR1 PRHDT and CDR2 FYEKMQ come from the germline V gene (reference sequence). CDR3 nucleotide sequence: TGTGCCACAGACAGGGGTTTAATGAACACTGAAGCTTTCTTT. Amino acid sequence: CATDRGLMNTEAFF.

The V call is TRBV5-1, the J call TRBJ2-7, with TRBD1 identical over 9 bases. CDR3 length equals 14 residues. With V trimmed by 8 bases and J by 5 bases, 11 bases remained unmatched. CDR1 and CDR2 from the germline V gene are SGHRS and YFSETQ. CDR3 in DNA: TGCGCCAGTCGACTGAAGGGACAGGGAGACGAGCAGTACTTC. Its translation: CASRLKGQGDEQYF.

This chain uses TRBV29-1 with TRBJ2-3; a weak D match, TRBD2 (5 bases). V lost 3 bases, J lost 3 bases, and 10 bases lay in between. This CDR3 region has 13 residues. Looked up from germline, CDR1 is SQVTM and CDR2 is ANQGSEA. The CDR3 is CSVEPGLTDTQYF. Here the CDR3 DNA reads TGCAGCGTTGAGCCGGGATTGACAGATACGCAGTATTTT.

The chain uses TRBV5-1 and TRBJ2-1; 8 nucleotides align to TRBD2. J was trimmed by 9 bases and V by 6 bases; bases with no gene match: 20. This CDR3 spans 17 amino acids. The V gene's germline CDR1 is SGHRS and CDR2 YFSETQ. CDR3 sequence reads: CASTNIFSPGGAREQFF. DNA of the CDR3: TGCGCCAGCACCAACATCTTTTCTCCCGGGGGGGCACGTGAGCAGTTCTTC.

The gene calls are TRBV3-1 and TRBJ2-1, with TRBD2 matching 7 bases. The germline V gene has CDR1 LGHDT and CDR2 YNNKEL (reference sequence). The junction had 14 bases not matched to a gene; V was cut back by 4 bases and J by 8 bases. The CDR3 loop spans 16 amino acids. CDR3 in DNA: TGTGCCAGCAGCCCAAACGGCGGGAGATTAATCGATGAGCAGTTCTTC. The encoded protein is CASSPNGGRLIDEQFF.

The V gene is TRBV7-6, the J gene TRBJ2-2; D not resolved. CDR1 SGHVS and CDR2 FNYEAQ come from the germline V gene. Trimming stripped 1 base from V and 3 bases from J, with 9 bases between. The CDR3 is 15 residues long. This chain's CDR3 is CASSLVAGDTGELFF. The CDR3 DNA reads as TGTGCCAGCAGCTTAGTGGCAGGAGACACCGGGGAGCTGTTTTTT.

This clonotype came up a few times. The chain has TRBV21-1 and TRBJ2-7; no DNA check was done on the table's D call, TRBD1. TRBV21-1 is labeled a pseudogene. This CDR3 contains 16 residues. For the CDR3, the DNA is TGTGCCAGCAGGCCTCTCCGGGACAGACTAGCCTACGAGCAGTACTTC. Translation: CASRPLRDRLAYEQYF.

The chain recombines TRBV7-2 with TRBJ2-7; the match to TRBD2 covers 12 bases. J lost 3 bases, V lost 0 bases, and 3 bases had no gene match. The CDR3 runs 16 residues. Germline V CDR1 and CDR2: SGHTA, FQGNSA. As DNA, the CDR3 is TGTGCCAGCAGCTTAGCTGGACTAGCGGGGTTCTACGAGCAGTACTTC. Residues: CASSLAGLAGFYEQYF.

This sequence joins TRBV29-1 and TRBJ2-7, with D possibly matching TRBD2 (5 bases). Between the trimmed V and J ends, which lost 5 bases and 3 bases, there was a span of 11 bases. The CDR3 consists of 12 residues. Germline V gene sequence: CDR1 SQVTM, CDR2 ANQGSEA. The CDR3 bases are TGCAGCGTTCTAGTGAGGGACTACGAGCAGTACTTC. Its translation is CSVLVRDYEQYF.

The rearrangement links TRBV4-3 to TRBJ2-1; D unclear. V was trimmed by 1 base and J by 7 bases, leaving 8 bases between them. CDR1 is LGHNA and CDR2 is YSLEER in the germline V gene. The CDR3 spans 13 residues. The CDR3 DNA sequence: TGCGCCAGCAGCCAAGTCGAGGATAATGAGCAGTTCTTC. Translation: CASSQVEDNEQFF.

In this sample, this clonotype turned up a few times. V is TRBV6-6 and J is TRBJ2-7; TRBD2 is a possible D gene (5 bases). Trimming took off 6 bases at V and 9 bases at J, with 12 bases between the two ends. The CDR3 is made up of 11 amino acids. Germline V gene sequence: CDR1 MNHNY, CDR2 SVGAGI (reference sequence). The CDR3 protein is CASSQVAGQYF. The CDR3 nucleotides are TGTGCCAGCAGCCAGGTGGCGGGGCAGTACTTC.

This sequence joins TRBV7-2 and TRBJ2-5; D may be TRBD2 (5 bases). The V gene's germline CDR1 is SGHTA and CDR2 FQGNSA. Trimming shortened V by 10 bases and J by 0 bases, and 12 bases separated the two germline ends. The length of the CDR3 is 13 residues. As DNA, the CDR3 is TGTGCCATATTAGCGCGGCACCAAGAGACCCAGTACTTC. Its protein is CAILARHQETQYF. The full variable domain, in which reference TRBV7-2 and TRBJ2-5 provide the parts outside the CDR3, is GAGVSQSPSNKVTEKGKDVELRCDPISGHTALYWYRQSLGQGLEFLIYFQGNSAPDKSGLPSDRFSAERTGGSVSTLTIQRTQQEDSAVYLCAILARHQETQYFGPGTRLLVL.

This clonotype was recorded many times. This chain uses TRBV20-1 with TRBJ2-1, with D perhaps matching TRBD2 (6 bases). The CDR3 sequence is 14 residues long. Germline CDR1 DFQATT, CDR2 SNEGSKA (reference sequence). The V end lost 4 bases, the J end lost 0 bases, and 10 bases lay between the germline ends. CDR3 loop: CSATSGSSYNEQFF. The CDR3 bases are TGCAGTGCTACGTCCGGGAGCTCCTACAATGAGCAGTTCTTC.

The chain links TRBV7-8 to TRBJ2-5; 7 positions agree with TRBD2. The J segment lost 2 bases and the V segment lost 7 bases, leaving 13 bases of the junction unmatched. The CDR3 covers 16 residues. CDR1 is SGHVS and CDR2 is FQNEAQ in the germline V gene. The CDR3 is CASNPGPAGVQETQYF. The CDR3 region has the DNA TGTGCCAGCAACCCCGGTCCGGCGGGAGTTCAAGAGACCCAGTACTTC.

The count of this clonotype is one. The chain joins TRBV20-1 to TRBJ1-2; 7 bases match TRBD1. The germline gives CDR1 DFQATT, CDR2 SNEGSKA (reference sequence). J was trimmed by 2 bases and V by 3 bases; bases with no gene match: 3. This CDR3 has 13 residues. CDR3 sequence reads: CSASDRDNYGYTF. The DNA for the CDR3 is TGCAGTGCTAGTGACAGGGACAACTATGGCTACACCTTC.

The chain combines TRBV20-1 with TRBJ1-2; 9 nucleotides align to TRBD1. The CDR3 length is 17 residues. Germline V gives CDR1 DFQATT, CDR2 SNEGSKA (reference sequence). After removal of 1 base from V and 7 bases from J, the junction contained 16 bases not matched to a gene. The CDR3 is CSARVASKGQGIGGYTF. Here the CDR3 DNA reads TGCAGTGCTAGAGTTGCTTCTAAGGGACAGGGTATAGGTGGCTACACCTTC.

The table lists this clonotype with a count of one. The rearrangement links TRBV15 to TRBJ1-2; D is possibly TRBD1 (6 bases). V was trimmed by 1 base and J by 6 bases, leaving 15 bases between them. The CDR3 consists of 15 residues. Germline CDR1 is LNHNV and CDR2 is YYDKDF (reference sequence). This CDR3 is CATSRVEGQGNGYTF. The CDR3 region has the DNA TGTGCCACCAGCAGAGTGGAGGGGCAGGGGAATGGCTACACCTTC. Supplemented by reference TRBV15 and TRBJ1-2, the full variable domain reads DAMVIQNPRYQVTQFGKPVTLSCSQTLNHNVMYWYQQKSSQAPKLLFHYYDKDFNNEADTPDNFQSRRPNTSFCFLDIRSPGLGDTAMYLCATSRVEGQGNGYTFGSGTRLTVV.

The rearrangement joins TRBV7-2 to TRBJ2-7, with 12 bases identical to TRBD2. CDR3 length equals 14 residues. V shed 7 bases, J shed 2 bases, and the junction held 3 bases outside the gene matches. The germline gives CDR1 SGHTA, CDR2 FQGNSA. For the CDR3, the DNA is TGTGCCAGCAACCTAGCGGGAGGGCCCTACGAGCAGTACTTC. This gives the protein CASNLAGGPYEQYF.

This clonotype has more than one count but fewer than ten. In DNA form, the CDR3 reads TGTGCCATCAGAACCGGGACTAGCGGGGACCCCTTCTACGACGAGCAGTACTTC. As protein: CAIRTGTSGDPFYDEQYF. The chain has TRBV10-3 and TRBJ2-7, with 13 bases that match TRBD2. The length of the CDR3 is 18 residues. V lost 6 bases and J lost 5; bases outside the gene matches: 16. Germline CDR1 reads ENHRY; CDR2 reads SYGVKD.

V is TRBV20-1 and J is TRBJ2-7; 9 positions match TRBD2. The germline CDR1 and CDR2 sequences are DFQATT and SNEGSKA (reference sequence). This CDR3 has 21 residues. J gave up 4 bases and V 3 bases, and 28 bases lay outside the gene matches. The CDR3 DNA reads TGCAGTGCTAGGCGAGCACTTTTGACTAGCGGTGTCCCGGATTTGGGGTACGAGCAGTACTTC. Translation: CSARRALLTSGVPDLGYEQYF.

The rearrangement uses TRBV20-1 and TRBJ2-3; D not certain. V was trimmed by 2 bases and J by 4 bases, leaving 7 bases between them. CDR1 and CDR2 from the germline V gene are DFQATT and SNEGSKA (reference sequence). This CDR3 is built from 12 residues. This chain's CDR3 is CSARPTSDTQYF. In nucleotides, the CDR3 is TGCAGTGCTAGACCCACGTCAGATACGCAGTATTTT.

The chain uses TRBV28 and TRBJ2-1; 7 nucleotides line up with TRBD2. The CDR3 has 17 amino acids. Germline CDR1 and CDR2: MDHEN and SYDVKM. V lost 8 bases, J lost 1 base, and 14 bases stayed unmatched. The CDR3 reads CASWSSLRERSYNEQFF. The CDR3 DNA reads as TGTGCCAGCTGGAGTAGTTTGCGGGAGAGATCCTACAATGAGCAGTTCTTC.

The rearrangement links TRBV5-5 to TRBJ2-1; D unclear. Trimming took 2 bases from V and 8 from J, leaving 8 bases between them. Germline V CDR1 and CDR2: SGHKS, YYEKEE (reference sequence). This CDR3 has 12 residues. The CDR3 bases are TGTGCCAGCAGCTTCACTACCCATGAGCAGTTCTTC. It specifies CASSFTTHEQFF.

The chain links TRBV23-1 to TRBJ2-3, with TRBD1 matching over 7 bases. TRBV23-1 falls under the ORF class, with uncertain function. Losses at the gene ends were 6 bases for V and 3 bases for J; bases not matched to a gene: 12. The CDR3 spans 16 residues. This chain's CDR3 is CASRNRRTGRTDTQYF. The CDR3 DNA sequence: TGCGCCAGCAGGAACCGACGGACAGGAAGGACAGATACGCAGTATTTT.

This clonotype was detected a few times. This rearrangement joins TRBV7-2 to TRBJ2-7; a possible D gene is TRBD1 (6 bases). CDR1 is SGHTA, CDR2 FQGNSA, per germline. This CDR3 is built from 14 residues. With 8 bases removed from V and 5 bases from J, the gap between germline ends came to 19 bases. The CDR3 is CASGFRGGRHEQYF. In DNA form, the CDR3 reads TGTGCCAGCGGGTTTAGAGGGGGAAGGCACGAGCAGTACTTC.

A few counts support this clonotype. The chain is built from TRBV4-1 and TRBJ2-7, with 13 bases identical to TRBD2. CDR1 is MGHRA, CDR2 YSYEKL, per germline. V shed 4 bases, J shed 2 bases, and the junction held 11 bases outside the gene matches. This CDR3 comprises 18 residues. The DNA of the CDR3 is TGCGCCAGCAGCCCGACTAGCGGGAGGCCCTTTGGGACCTACGAGCAGTACTTC. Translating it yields CASSPTSGRPFGTYEQYF.